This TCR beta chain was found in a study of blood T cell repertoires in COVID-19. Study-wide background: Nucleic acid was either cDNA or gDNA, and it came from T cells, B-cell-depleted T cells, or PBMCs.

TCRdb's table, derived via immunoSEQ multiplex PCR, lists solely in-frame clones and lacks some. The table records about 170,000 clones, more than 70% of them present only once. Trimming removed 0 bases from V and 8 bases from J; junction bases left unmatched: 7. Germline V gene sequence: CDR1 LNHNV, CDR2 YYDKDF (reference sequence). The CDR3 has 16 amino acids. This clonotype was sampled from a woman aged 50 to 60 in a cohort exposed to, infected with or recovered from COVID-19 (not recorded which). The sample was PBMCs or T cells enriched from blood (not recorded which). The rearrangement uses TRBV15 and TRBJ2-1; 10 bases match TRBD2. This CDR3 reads CATSRDRLAGDDEQFF. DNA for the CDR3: TGTGCCACCAGCAGAGATCGGCTAGCGGGAGATGATGAGCAGTTCTTC. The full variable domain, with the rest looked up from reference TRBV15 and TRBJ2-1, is DAMVIQNPRYQVTQFGKPVTLSCSQTLNHNVMYWYQQKSSQAPKLLFHYYDKDFNNEADTPDNFQSRRPNTSFCFLDIRSPGLGDTAMYLCATSRDRLAGDDEQFFGPGTRLTVL.